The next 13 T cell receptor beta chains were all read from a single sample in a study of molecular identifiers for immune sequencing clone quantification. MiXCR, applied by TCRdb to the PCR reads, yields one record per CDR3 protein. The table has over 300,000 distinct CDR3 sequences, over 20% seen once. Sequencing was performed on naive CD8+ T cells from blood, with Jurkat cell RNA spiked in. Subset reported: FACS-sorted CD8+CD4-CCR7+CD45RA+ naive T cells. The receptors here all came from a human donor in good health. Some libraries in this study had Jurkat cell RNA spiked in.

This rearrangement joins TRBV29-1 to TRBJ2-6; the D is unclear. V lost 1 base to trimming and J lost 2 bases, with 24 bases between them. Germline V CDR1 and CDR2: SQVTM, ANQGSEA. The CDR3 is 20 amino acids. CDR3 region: CSVEVGLGNDHPAGANVLTF. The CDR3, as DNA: TGCAGCGTTGAAGTGGGTTTGGGGAATGACCATCCGGCTGGGGCCAACGTCCTGACTTTC.

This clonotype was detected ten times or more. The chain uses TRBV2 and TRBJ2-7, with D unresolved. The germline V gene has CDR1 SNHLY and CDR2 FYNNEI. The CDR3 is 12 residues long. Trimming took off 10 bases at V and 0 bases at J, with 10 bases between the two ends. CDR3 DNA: TGTGCCACCGCAGTAAGCTCCTACGAGCAGTACTTC. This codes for CATAVSSYEQYF.

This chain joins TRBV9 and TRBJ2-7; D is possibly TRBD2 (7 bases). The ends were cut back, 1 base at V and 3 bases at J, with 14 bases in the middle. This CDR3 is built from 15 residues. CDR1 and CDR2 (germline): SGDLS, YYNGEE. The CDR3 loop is CASSVRGGANYEQYF. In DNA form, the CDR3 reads TGTGCCAGCAGCGTAAGGGGGGGAGCGAACTACGAGCAGTACTTC.

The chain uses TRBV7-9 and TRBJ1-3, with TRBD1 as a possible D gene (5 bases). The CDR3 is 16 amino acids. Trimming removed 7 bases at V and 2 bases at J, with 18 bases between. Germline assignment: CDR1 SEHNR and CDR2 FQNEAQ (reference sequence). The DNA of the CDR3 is TGTGCCAGCACAGGCCCGGGGCCCGCTACTGGAAACACCATATATTTT. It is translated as CASTGPGPATGNTIYF.

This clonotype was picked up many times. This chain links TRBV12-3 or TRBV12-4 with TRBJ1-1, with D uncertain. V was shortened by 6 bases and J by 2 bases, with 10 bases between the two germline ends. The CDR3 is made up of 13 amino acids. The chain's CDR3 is CASSLLVNTEAFF. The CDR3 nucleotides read TGTGCCAGCAGCTTACTAGTTAACACTGAAGCTTTCTTT.

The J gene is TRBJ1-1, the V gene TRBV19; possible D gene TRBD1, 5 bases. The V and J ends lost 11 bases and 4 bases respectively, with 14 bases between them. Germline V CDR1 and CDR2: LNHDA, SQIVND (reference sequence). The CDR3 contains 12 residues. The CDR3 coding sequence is TGTGCCGGTGTGATGGGGACCACTGAAGCTTTCTTT. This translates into CAGVMGTTEAFF.

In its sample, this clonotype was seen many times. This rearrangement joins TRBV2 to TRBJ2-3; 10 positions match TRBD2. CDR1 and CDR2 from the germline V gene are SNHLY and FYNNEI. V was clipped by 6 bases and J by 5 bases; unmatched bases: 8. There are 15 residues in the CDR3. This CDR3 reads CASSPGLASLDTQYF. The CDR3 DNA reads TGTGCCAGCAGCCCGGGACTAGCGTCTCTAGATACGCAGTATTTT.

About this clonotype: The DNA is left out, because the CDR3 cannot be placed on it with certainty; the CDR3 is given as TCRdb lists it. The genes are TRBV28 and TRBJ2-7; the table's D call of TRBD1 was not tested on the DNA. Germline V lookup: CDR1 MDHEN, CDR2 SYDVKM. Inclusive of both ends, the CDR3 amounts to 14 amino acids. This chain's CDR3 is CASSQFGQGSASSF.

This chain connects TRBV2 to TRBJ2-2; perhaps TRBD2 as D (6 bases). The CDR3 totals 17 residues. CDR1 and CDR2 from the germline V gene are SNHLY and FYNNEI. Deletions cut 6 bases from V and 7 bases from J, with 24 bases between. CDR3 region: CASSDSMGLDRSGELFF. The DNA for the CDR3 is TGTGCCAGCAGCGACTCGATGGGACTCGACCGGAGCGGGGAGCTGTTTTTT. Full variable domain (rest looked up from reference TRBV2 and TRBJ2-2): EPEVTQTPSHQVTQMGQEVILRCVPISNHLYFYWYRQILGQKVEFLVSFYNNEISEKSEIFDDQFSVERPDGSNFTLKIRSTKLEDSAMYFCASSDSMGLDRSGELFFGEGSRLTVL.

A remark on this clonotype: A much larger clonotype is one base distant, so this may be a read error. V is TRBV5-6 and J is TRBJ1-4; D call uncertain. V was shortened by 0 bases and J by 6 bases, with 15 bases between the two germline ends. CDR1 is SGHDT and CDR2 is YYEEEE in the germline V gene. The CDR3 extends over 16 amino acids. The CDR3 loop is CASSLDRHLKDEKLFF. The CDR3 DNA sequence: TGTGCCAGCAGCTTGGACCGACACTTAAAAGATGAAAAACTGTTTTTT.

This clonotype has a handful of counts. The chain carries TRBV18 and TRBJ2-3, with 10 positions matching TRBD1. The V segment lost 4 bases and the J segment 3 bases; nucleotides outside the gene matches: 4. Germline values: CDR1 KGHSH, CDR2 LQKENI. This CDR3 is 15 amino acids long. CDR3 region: CASSRLGQGTDTQYF. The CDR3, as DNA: TGTGCCAGCTCACGGCTGGGACAGGGGACAGATACGCAGTATTTT.

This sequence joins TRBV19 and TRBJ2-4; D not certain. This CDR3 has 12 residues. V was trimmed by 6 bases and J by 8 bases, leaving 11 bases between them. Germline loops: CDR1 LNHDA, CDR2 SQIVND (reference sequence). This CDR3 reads CASSSYQHIQYF. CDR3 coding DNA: TGTGCCAGTAGCTCATACCAGCACATTCAGTACTTC.

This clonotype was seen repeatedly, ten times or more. CDR3 nucleotide sequence: TGTGCCAGCGAAGCTGTCCCCAATCAGCCCCAGCATTTT. Amino acid sequence: CASEAVPNQPQHF. The J gene is TRBJ1-5, the V gene TRBV2, with no clear D. Germline V CDR1 and CDR2: SNHLY, FYNNEI. The CDR3 runs to 13 residues. V gave up 8 bases and J gave up 3 bases, with 11 bases separating them.